The T cell receptor (beta chain) described here comes from a study of blood T cells in healthy people across ages. This clonotype was seen a handful of times. Its antigen remains unknown. Germline and junction disagree at one end, which may indicate a read error. PCR was performed a second time for about 7 to 11 cycles using a sample-barcoded 5' primer and a J-beta primer mix. TCRdb passed the 5' RACE reads through MiXCR, listing each CDR3 protein once. In the table there are roughly 1,500,000 distinct CDR3 sequences, roughly 45% of which are singletons. Study-wide findings and caveats: There were more naive CD4+ cells and higher diversity in long-lived donors than in aged donors.

The CDR3 runs 13 residues. CDR1 and CDR2 (germline): SSHAT, FNYEAQ (reference sequence). Samples each yielded at least 5.5 micrograms of total RNA. The TCR sequence derives from a woman aged 18-29 years in good health. Sequencing was carried out using blood. The chain has TRBV7-7 and TRBJ2-2; weak D call: TRBD2 (5 bases). The CDR3 sequence: CASSPGLTGELFF. The CDR3 DNA reads TGTGCTAGCAGCCCCGGACTCACCGGGGAGCTGTTTTTT.